This T cell receptor beta chain was captured by sequencing in a study of blood T cell repertoires in COVID-19 (dated by TCRdb to 2019 to 2021). In the study overall: Samples covering the acute and convalescent phases of COVID-19 were provided by collaborators in the United States, Italy and Spain. The material from the prospective study consisted of cDNA or gDNA derived from T cells, B-cell-depleted T cells, or PBMCs. Subjects who had been exposed to COVID-19, were actively infected with it, or had recovered from it provided the deeply sampled blood TCRbeta repertoires that made up the dataset. A freely available public database, intended as a resource for researchers studying the immune response to SARS-CoV-2, is where the repertoires were released. The samples were drawn from two sources: the first 160 participants of the ongoing ImmuneRACE study, and 1,000 to 1,500 subjects contributed by 6 global collaborators. Sample metadata almost always included a de-identified subject ID, COVID-19 status, age in years and sex. HLA class I and class II types, where available, came from metadata supplied by the sample provider rather than from assay-based typing.

Each collaborating institution followed its own protocols to collect whole blood in K2EDTA tubes. For TCRbeta analysis, collaborators shipped samples in one of three forms: frozen whole blood, isolated PBMCs, or DNA extracted from either of those sample types. V trim: 5 bases; J trim: 3 bases; unmatched bases: 6. From a lookup of the germline V gene, CDR1 and CDR2 are LGHNT and FRNRAP. The cysteine opens and the phenylalanine closes a CDR3 of 14 amino acids. Kept here is only the CDR3 DNA, which spans 42 bases and is read in frame from base 1. The immunoSEQ Assay, a bias-controlled multiplex PCR, was used to amplify TCRbeta CDR3 regions from genomic DNA. On the study's bioinformatics: The number of nucleated cells in each sample was estimated from the amplification of reference gene primers within the assay. To quantify the absolute abundance of each unique TCRbeta CDR3 rearrangement, sequence reads were collapsed and filtered. For each sample, productive Simpson clonality was calculated as the square root of Simpson's diversity index across productive rearrangements. TCRdb limited this immuneACCESS table to in-frame rearrangements with V and J called. A share of clones is missing; checked studies link under half to unresolved V genes, and the rest is unexplained. Clone size and V and J calls were adopted from that table, with D and trimming inferred from the DNA. The sample has tens of thousands of clones on record, around 85% of them singletons. About 24% of the sample belongs to the ten largest clones.

This clone was observed a handful of times. Its antigen has not been determined. Base quality data are lacking; no much larger clone is found one base away. Beyond this particular receptor, the publication reports: The amount of clinical and demographic metadata varied by source and participant and was provided uncurated.

Material: peripheral blood. This TCR derives from a human donor with active COVID-19. The donor label of this sample is uncertain. The receptor chain draws on TRBV12-5 and TRBJ1-2; 7 of the junction bases match TRBD1. The nucleotide sequence reads as follows: TGTGCTAGTGGTAAAGCCGGGACAGACTATGGCTACACCTTC. Its coded protein is CASGKAGTDYGYTF.